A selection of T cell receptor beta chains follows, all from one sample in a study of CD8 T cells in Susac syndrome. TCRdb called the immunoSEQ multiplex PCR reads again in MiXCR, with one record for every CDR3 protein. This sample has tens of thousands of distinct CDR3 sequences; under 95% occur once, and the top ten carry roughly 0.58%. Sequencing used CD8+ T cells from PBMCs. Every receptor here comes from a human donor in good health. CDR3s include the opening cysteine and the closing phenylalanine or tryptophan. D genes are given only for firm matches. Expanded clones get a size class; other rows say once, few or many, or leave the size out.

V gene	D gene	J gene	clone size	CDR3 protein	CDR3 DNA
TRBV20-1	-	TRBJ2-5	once	CSALVGGDETQYF	TGCAGTGCCCTCGTAGGGGGGGATGAGACCCAGTACTTC
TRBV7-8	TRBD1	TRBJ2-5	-	CASSLPGTGAGETQYF	TGTGCCAGCAGCTTACCGGGGACAGGGGCCGGAGAGACCCAGTACTTC
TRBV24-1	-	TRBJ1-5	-	CATSDFNQPQHF	TGTGCCACCAGTGATTTCAACCAGCCCCAGCATTTT
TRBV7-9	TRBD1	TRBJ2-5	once	CASSSTWDRDFQETQYF	TGTGCCAGCAGCTCAACTTGGGACAGGGATTTCCAAGAGACCCAGTACTTC
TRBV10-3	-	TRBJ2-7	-	CAISDEGPYEQYF	TGTGCCATCAGTGACGAGGGCCCCTACGAGCAGTACTTC
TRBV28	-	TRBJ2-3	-	CASSLASRGDTQYF	TGTGCCAGCAGTTTAGCCTCTAGAGGGGATACGCAGTATTTT
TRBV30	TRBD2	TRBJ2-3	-	CAWSGPGTNGEKSDTQYF	TGTGCCTGGAGTGGGCCGGGGACTAACGGAGAAAAATCAGATACGCAGTATTTT
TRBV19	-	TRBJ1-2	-	CASSPLRDSLYGYTF	TGTGCCAGTAGTCCTCTCCGGGACTCTCTCTATGGCTACACCTTC
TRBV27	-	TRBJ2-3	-	CASSLNTDTQYF	TGTGCCAGCAGTTTAAACACAGATACGCAGTATTTT
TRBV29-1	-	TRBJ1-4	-	CSVETRDESEKLFF	TGCAGCGTTGAAACACGTGATGAGAGTGAAAAACTGTTTTTT
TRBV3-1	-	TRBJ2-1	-	CASSQAWVGTYNEQFF	TGTGCCAGCAGCCAAGCTTGGGTCGGAACCTACAATGAGCAGTTCTTC
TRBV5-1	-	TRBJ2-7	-	CASSEGLSPSYEQYF	TGCGCCAGCAGCGAAGGACTCTCCCCGTCTTACGAGCAGTACTTC
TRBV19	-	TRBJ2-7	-	CASSITLAYYEQYF	TGTGCCAGTAGTATAACACTTGCCTACTACGAGCAGTACTTC
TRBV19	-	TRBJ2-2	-	CASSIGREVPNTGELFF	TGTGCCAGTAGTATTGGCAGGGAAGTCCCGAACACCGGGGAGCTGTTTTTT
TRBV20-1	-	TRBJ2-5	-	CSASPHGTQYF	TGCAGTGCTAGCCCCCACGGGACCCAGTACTTC
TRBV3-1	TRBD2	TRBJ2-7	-	CASSQGASGNYEQYF	TGTGCCAGCAGCCAAGGGGCTAGCGGGAACTACGAGCAGTACTTC
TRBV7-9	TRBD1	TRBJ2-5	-	CASSHGTGDGETQYF	TGTGCCAGCAGCCACGGGACAGGGGACGGAGAGACCCAGTACTTC
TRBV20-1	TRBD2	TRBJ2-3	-	CSADRLEGGLGDTQYF	TGCAGTGCCGATCGTCTAGAGGGAGGGCTTGGAGATACGCAGTATTTT
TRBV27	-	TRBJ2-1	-	CASSRTGNLFF	TGTGCCAGCAGTCGCACAGGGAATCTGTTCTTC
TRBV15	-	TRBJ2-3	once	CATSRDQGDTQYF	TGTGCCACCAGCAGAGATCAGGGAGATACGCAGTATTTT
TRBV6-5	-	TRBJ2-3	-	CASSYSTGGDTQYF	TGTGCCAGCAGTTACTCGACAGGAGGAGATACGCAGTATTTT
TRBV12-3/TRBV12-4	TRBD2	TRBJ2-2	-	CASSPPTSAGELFF	TGTGCCAGCAGTCCCCCGACTAGCGCCGGGGAGCTGTTTTTT
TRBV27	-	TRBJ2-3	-	CASSPQGPDTQYF	TGTGCCAGCAGCCCGCAGGGGCCAGATACGCAGTATTTT
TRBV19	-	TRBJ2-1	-	CASPLEFF	TGTGCCTCCCCCCTGGAGTTCTTC
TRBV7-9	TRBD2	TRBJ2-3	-	CASSQLAGVPDTQYF	TGTGCCAGCAGCCAACTAGCGGGAGTTCCAGATACGCAGTATTTT
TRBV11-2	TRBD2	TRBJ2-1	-	CASSFSGSGNEQFF	TGTGCCAGCAGCTTTAGCGGGAGTGGGAATGAGCAGTTCTTC
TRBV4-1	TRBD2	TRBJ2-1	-	CASSQEETGLGFIEQFF	TGCGCCAGCAGCCAAGAAGAGACGGGACTAGGGTTCATTGAGCAGTTCTTC